The 23 T cell receptor beta chains below all came from one sample that was sequenced in a study of control samples from healthy donors and cancer patients. Here immunoSEQ multiplex PCR was the method, and the copy in TCRdb shows in-frame clones only, minus some. The table shows 70,000 or so clones, with around 82% occurring only once. Specimen: blood. These receptors were taken from a man in his fifties in good health.

This chain connects TRBV28 to TRBJ1-1; D unclear. The CDR3 loop spans 12 amino acids. V was trimmed by 6 bases and J by 11 bases, leaving 16 bases between them. Germline CDR1 reads MDHEN; CDR2 reads SYDVKM. CDR3 in amino acids: CASSESTLLAFF. As DNA, the CDR3 is TGTGCCAGCAGCGAATCTACCCTTTTGGCTTTCTTT.

The CDR3 protein is CASSYGSASSEQYF. CDR3 coding DNA: TGTGCCAGCAGTTACGGGAGTGCCTCGTCGGAGCAGTACTTC. This chain joins TRBV6-6 and TRBJ2-7; D may be TRBD2 (5 bases). The germline V gene has CDR1 MNHNY and CDR2 SVGAGI (reference sequence). Trimming removed 2 bases at V and 7 bases at J, with 15 bases between. CDR3 length equals 14 residues.

The CDR3 sequence is CASSKGGDYNEQFF. DNA for the CDR3: TGTGCCAGCAGCAAAGGAGGGGACTACAATGAGCAGTTCTTC. The chain links TRBV21-1 to TRBJ2-1. TRBV21-1 constitutes a pseudogene. This CDR3 has 14 residues.

The chain has TRBV4-2 and TRBJ1-2, with D maybe TRBD1 (6 bases). Trimming took 2 bases from V and 3 from J, leaving 13 bases between them. This CDR3 contains 15 residues. Germline values: CDR1 LGHNA, CDR2 YNFKEQ. The CDR3 nucleotides read TGTGCCAGCAGCCAACCTGGACAGATCCACTATGGCTACACCTTC. This translates into CASSQPGQIHYGYTF.

V and J are TRBV5-4 and TRBJ2-7; D is possibly TRBD2 (6 bases). Germline CDR1 SGHNT, CDR2 YYREEE (reference sequence). Trimming removed 3 bases from V and 2 bases from J, with 9 bases in between. The CDR3 spans 13 residues. The CDR3 DNA is TGTGCCAGCAGCTCTGGACTAACCTACGAGCAGTACTTC. Protein: CASSSGLTYEQYF.

The chain links TRBV12-3 or TRBV12-4 to TRBJ1-1; 7 nucleotides line up with TRBD1. Unmatched junction bases numbered 3, after V lost 3 bases and J lost 5 bases. The length of the CDR3 is 13 residues. CDR3 DNA sequence: TGTGCCAGCAGTTTGGACAGGAGGACTGAAGCTTTCTTT. This sequence encodes CASSLDRRTEAFF.

The J gene is TRBJ1-1, the V gene TRBV29-1; 8 bases are shared with TRBD1. V shed 0 bases, J shed 4 bases, and the junction held 7 bases outside the gene matches. The CDR3 sequence is 15 residues long. In germline, CDR1 is SQVTM, CDR2 ANQGSEA. CDR3 loop: CSVEEVVDRGTEAFF. CDR3 bases: TGCAGCGTTGAAGAAGTAGTCGACAGGGGCACTGAAGCTTTCTTT. Full variable domain (rest looked up from reference TRBV29-1 and TRBJ1-1): SAVISQKPSRDICQRGTSLTIQCQVDSQVTMMFWYRQQPGQSLTLIATANQGSEATYESGFVIDKFPISRPNLTFSTLTVSNMSPEDSSIYLCSVEEVVDRGTEAFFGQGTRLTVV.

This chain uses TRBV4-3 with TRBJ1-4; weak D call: TRBD1 (5 bases). The CDR3 runs to 15 residues. Germline V gene data show CDR1 as LGHNA and CDR2 as YSLEER. V lost 3 bases to trimming and J lost 8 bases, with 16 bases between them. Here the CDR3 reads CASSQTGTLIEKLFF. The CDR3 DNA is TGCGCCAGCAGCCAGACCGGGACCCTAATCGAAAAACTGTTTTTT.

The chain carries TRBV7-2 and TRBJ2-7; the D gene is possibly TRBD1 (5 bases). The CDR3 totals 12 residues. Germline CDR1 is SGHTA and CDR2 is FQGNSA. With 3 bases removed from V and 7 bases from J, the gap between germline ends came to 10 bases. For the CDR3, the DNA is TGTGCCAGCAGCTTGGCTCAGGGTGAGCAGTACTTC. As protein: CASSLAQGEQYF.

The chain couples TRBV25-1 to TRBJ2-5; D possibly corresponds to TRBD2 (6 bases). The CDR3 extends over 13 amino acids. Per the germline V gene, CDR1 is MGHDK and CDR2 is SYGVNS. V gave up 5 bases and J gave up 7 bases, with 14 bases separating them. In DNA form, the CDR3 reads TGTGCCAGCAGTCCTGGGGGGAGCGGGACCCAGTACTTC. Translation: CASSPGGSGTQYF.

The chain links TRBV7-2 to TRBJ2-6; D unclear. The V gene's germline CDR1 is SGHTA and CDR2 FQGNSA. CDR3 length: 15 residues. Between the trimmed V and J ends, which lost 2 bases and 0 bases, there was a span of 5 bases. In nucleotides, the CDR3 is TGTGCCAGCAGCTTATCCGGCTCTGGGGCCAACGTCCTGACTTTC. The encoded protein is CASSLSGSGANVLTF.

The V gene is TRBV3-1 (or the pseudogene TRBV3-2), the J gene TRBJ2-5; a possible D gene is TRBD1 (6 bases). CDR3 length: 13 amino acids. V was clipped by 8 bases and J by 2 bases, with 12 bases between them. CDR1 and CDR2 from the germline V gene are LGHDT and YNNKEL (reference sequence). The CDR3 loop reads CASVSRGQETQYF. The CDR3 DNA is TGTGCCAGCGTTTCAAGGGGGCAAGAGACCCAGTACTTC.

V and J are TRBV9 and TRBJ1-2, with unresolved D. Germline V lookup: CDR1 SGDLS, CDR2 YYNGEE. V shed 0 bases and J shed 4 bases, with 4 bases lying between them. This CDR3 contains 12 residues. The CDR3 nucleotides read TGTGCCAGCAGCGTAGCGGGCTATGGCTACACCTTC. Translating gives CASSVAGYGYTF.

This clone was detected a few times. The chain employs TRBV6-5 and TRBJ1-5; the match to TRBD1 covers 8 bases. The CDR3 is made up of 15 amino acids. CDR1 is MNHEY and CDR2 is SVGAGI in the germline V gene. Trimming removed 7 bases from V and 3 bases from J; junction bases left unmatched: 8. The CDR3 here is CASTIGQGLNQPQHF. CDR3 in DNA: TGTGCCAGCACTATTGGACAGGGCCTCAATCAGCCCCAGCATTTT.

The genes are TRBV7-2 and TRBJ2-4, with unresolved D. This CDR3 has 12 residues. V lost 0 bases and J 13 bases, leaving 10 bases between the germline ends. Germline loops: CDR1 SGHTA, CDR2 FQGNSA. The CDR3 protein is CASSLAFNHQYF. In DNA form, the CDR3 reads TGTGCCAGCAGCTTAGCTTTCAATCACCAGTACTTC.

This clone is a singleton in its sample. The chain carries TRBV15 and TRBJ2-7; D may be TRBD2 (5 bases). This CDR3 is 15 amino acids long. Trimming removed 5 bases from V and 5 bases from J, with 19 bases in between. Germline V gives CDR1 LNHNV, CDR2 YYDKDF (reference sequence). The CDR3 nucleotides are TGTGCCACCAGCGACCCGGGTCTTAGCGACCACGAGCAGTACTTC. This gives the protein CATSDPGLSDHEQYF.

This chain links TRBV24-1 with TRBJ2-3, with 9 bases identical to TRBD2. The ends lost 5 bases at V and 2 bases at J; junction bases unmatched: 7. The CDR3 length is 16 residues. Germline loops: CDR1 KGHDR, CDR2 SFDVKD. The CDR3 reads CATSAPRGGSTDTQYF. Written as DNA, the CDR3 is TGTGCCACCAGTGCTCCGCGGGGGGGATCCACAGATACGCAGTATTTT.

This chain joins TRBV24-1 and TRBJ1-2; no firm D call. V gave up 4 bases and J gave up 7 bases, with 12 bases separating them. This CDR3 region has 13 residues. From germline, CDR1 is KGHDR and CDR2 SFDVKD. The CDR3 DNA sequence: TGTGCCACCAGTGAAGCGGGGATGGGTGGCTACACCTTC. Its protein is CATSEAGMGGYTF.

A remark on this clone: Other DNA sequences in the same sample also yield this CDR3. V and J are TRBV5-1 and TRBJ1-2, with D perhaps matching TRBD1 (5 bases). Germline V gene sequence: CDR1 SGHRS, CDR2 YFSETQ. The CDR3 covers 13 residues. V was pared by 1 base and J by 3 bases, with 7 bases between. DNA for the CDR3: TGCGCCAGCAGCTTGACGGGGGACTATGGCTACACCTTC. Residues: CASSLTGDYGYTF.

The V call is TRBV7-7, the J call TRBJ2-2; D uncertain. V dropped 1 base and J dropped 9 bases, with 9 bases sitting between them. Germline lookup yields CDR1 SSHAT and CDR2 FNYEAQ (reference sequence). CDR3 length: 13 amino acids. The DNA of the CDR3 is TGTGCCAGCAGCTTAGTCGAGGCCAGGGAGCTGTTTTTT. It is translated as CASSLVEARELFF.

The chain joins TRBV19 to TRBJ2-2; the D gene is possibly TRBD1 (5 bases). The length of the CDR3 is 16 residues. Trimming pared 3 bases from V and 0 bases from J, leaving 11 bases between. The germline gives CDR1 LNHDA, CDR2 SQIVND (reference sequence). The CDR3: CASSMIQGANTGELFF. The DNA of the CDR3 is TGTGCCAGTAGTATGATTCAGGGCGCGAACACCGGGGAGCTGTTTTTT.

The gene calls are TRBV6-1 and TRBJ2-6; D remains ambiguous. This CDR3 has 18 amino acids. Deletions cut 3 bases from V and 0 bases from J, with 15 bases between. Germline CDR1 reads MNHNS; CDR2 reads SASEGT. The CDR3 coding sequence is TGTGCCAGCAGTGACTACGGGCCCGGAGACTCTGGGGCCAACGTCCTGACTTTC. It translates to CASSDYGPGDSGANVLTF.

The chain has TRBV5-4 and TRBJ2-5; no reliable D call. V gave up 4 bases and J gave up 2 bases, with 9 bases separating them. Germline CDR1 and CDR2: SGHNT and YYREEE (reference sequence). The CDR3 runs 13 residues. This chain's CDR3 is CASSLDNQETQYF. The CDR3 DNA follows: TGTGCCAGCAGCCTCGACAATCAAGAGACCCAGTACTTC.